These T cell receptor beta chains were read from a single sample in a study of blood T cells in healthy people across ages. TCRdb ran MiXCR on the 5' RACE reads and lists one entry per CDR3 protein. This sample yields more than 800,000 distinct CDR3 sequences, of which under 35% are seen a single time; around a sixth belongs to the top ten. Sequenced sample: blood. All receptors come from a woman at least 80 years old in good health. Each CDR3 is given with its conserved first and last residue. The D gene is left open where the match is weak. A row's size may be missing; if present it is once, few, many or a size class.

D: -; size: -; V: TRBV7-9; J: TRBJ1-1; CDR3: CASSELHRDVQGFF; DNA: TGTGCCAGCAGCGAACTCCACCGGGACGTACAAGGTTTCTTT
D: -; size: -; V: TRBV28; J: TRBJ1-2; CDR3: CAYREGKGTGGLRYGCTF; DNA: -
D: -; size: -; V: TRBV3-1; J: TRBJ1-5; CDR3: CASSQGSGINQPQHF; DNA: TGTGCCAGCAGCCAAGGATCGGGAATCAATCAGCCCCAGCATTTT
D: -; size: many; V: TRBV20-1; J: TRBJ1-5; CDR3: CSARAGAEGNQPQHF; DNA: TGCAGTGCTAGAGCGGGGGCAGAGGGCAATCAGCCCCAGCATTTT
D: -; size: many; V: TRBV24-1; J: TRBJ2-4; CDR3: CATSDAVGNIQYF; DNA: TGTGCCACCAGTGACGCAGTAGGAAACATTCAGTACTTC
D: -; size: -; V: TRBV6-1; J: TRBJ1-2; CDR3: CASSQDVRKAMANHPTF; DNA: TGTGCCAGCAGCCAAGACGTTCGCAAAGCTATGGCTAATCATCCCACCTTC
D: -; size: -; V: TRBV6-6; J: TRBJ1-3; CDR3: CASSRGQPGNTIYF; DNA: TGTGCCAGCAGTCGCGGACAGCCCGGAAACACCATATATTTT
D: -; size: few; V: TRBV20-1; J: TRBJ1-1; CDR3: CSARTSGRLVTEAFF; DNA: TGCAGTGCTAGAACATCGGGACGGTTAGTCACTGAAGCTTTCTTT
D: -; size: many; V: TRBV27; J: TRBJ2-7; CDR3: CASSLWGAYEQYF; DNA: TGTGCCAGCAGTTTATGGGGGGCCTACGAGCAGTACTTC
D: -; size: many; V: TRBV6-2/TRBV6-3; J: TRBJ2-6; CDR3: CASSYGGRSSGANVLTF; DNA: TGTGCCAGCAGTTACGGGGGTCGAAGCTCTGGGGCCAACGTCCTGACTTTC
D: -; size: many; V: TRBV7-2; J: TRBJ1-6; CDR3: CASRSLGSPLHF; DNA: TGTGCCAGCAGGTCGTTGGGTTCACCCCTCCACTTT
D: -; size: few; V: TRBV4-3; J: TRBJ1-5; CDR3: CASSQTGESNQPQHF; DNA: TGCGCCAGCAGCCAGACCGGGGAAAGCAATCAGCCCCAGCATTTT
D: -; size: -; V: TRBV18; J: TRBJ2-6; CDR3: CASSPDVLVRANVLTF; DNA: TGTGCCAGCTCACCCGACGTACTGGTACGGGCCAACGTCCTGACTTTC